This entry lists 25 T cell receptor beta chains sequenced from one sample in a study of T-cell reconstitution after alpha-beta-depleted transplantation in children. Construction of the TCRbeta library involved unique molecular identifiers. TCRdb re-called the PCR reads through MiXCR, storing one row per CDR3 protein. Altogether fewer than 1 million distinct CDR3 sequences are present, 16% being singletons, with the ten largest covering around 5%. Material: PBMCs, mostly from graft donor cells, obtained 360 days after TCRalphabeta/CD19-depleted stem cell transplant. The receptors originated from a male patient under 18 who had a stem cell transplant for acute lymphoblastic leukemia, so the T cells may come from the graft donor.

Only a few counts were recorded for this clonotype. The chain has TRBV7-8 and TRBJ2-1; D unclear. This CDR3 comprises 14 residues. The germline V and J ends were trimmed by 1 base and 5 bases, with 9 bases remaining between them. Per germline, CDR1 SGHVS and CDR2 FQNEAQ. The CDR3 spells CASSLELRNNEQFF. CDR3 nucleotides: TGTGCCAGCAGCTTAGAGCTGAGAAACAATGAGCAGTTCTTC.

This clonotype was detected a few times. The DNA of the CDR3 is TGTGCCACCAGCAGGGGGGACATTCAGTACTTC. Translation: CATSRGDIQYF. The V call is TRBV15, the J call TRBJ2-4, with D perhaps being TRBD1 or TRBD2 (5 bases each). V was shortened by 3 bases and J by 8 bases, with 5 bases between the two germline ends. The germline V gene encodes CDR1 LNHNV and CDR2 YYDKDF (reference sequence). CDR3 size: 11 residues.

V is TRBV3-1 and J is TRBJ1-4; D unresolved. Between the trimmed V and J ends, which lost 2 bases and 2 bases, there was a span of 9 bases. This CDR3 has 15 residues. Germline V gene lookup returns CDR1 LGHDT and CDR2 YNNKEL (reference sequence). CDR3 amino acids: CASSQFGVTNEKLFF. CDR3 nucleotide sequence: TGTGCCAGCAGCCAATTCGGGGTGACTAATGAAAAACTGTTTTTT. Full variable domain (rest looked up from reference TRBV3-1 and TRBJ1-4): DTAVSQTPKYLVTQMGNDKSIKCEQNLGHDTMYWYKQDSKKFLKIMFSYNNKELIINETVPNRFSPKSPDKAHLNLHINSLELGDSAVYFCASSQFGVTNEKLFFGSGTQLSVL.

The chain has TRBV13 and TRBJ2-2; D may be TRBD2 (5 bases). Germline lookup yields CDR1 PRHDT and CDR2 FYEKMQ (reference sequence). Trimming left V 6 bases short and J 7 bases short, with 12 bases between. This CDR3 spans 13 amino acids. For the CDR3, the DNA is TGTGCCAGCAGATTTAGCCGGGGCGGGGAGCTGTTTTTT. Its translation is CASRFSRGGELFF.

This clonotype has more than one count but fewer than ten. V gene TRBV12-3 or TRBV12-4 combines with J gene TRBJ1-5; D not resolved. The CDR3 is made up of 14 amino acids. Between the trimmed V and J ends, which lost 1 base and 11 bases, there was a span of 15 bases. The CDR3 DNA is TGTGCCAGCAGTTTAGAAGCCCCCCCGTCAGCCCAGCATTTT. This encodes CASSLEAPPSAQHF.

This clonotype was seen repeatedly, ten times or more. The rearrangement joins TRBV12-3 or TRBV12-4 to TRBJ2-1, with TRBD2 as a possible D gene (5 bases). With 2 bases removed from V and 4 bases from J, the gap between germline ends came to 6 bases. This CDR3 contains 13 residues. The CDR3 sequence is CASSLSGYNEQFF. The CDR3 bases are TGTGCCAGCAGTTTATCGGGGTACAATGAGCAGTTCTTC.

The rearrangement uses TRBV28 and TRBJ1-2; D is undetermined. V was cut by 2 bases and J by 5 bases, with 6 bases left in between. Germline loops: CDR1 MDHEN, CDR2 SYDVKM. The CDR3 runs 12 residues. CDR3 loop: CASSLRIYGYTF. CDR3 DNA: TGTGCCAGCAGTTTAAGGATATATGGCTACACCTTC.

This chain joins TRBV28 and TRBJ1-5; a possible D gene is TRBD1 (5 bases). Germline values: CDR1 MDHEN, CDR2 SYDVKM. This CDR3 region has 17 residues. Trimming shortened V by 6 bases and J by 4 bases, and 22 bases separated the two germline ends. The CDR3 DNA is TGTGCCAGCAGCCCCCGGGGAGGGGTTTTGTCAAATCAGCCCCAGCATTTT. Translating it yields CASSPRGGVLSNQPQHF.

The V and J genes are TRBV21-1 and TRBJ2-1; the table's D call, TRBD2, was not checked against the DNA. TRBV21-1 has pseudogene status. The CDR3 extends over 17 amino acids. The CDR3 here is CASSKGGPGLAGNEQFF. CDR3 nucleotides: TGTGCCAGCAGCAAAGGGGGGCCGGGACTAGCGGGCAATGAGCAGTTCTTC.

This clonotype was observed a few times. The gene calls are TRBV4-2 and TRBJ2-7, with 8 bases fitting TRBD1. Germline V CDR1 and CDR2: LGHNA, YNFKEQ. V was pared by 6 bases and J by 2 bases, with 6 bases of the junction left unmatched. CDR3 size: 14 residues. CDR3: CASSLRGRPYEQYF. Written as DNA, the CDR3 is TGTGCCAGCAGTCTCAGGGGGCGCCCCTACGAGCAGTACTTC.

This clonotype occurred many times. This chain joins TRBV5-6 and TRBJ2-3; 11 nucleotides agree with TRBD2. This CDR3 has 15 amino acids. Germline-derived CDR1 and CDR2 are SGHDT and YYEEEE. The junction had 5 bases not matched to a gene; V was cut back by 4 bases and J by 4 bases. CDR3 protein: CASSSGTSGPDTQYF. As DNA, the CDR3 is TGTGCCAGCAGCAGCGGGACTAGCGGTCCAGATACGCAGTATTTT.

This clonotype was counted between two and nine times. The rearrangement uses TRBV5-1 and TRBJ2-6; no clear D. From germline, CDR1 is SGHRS and CDR2 YFSETQ. The CDR3 totals 17 residues. With 1 base removed from V and 0 bases from J, the gap between germline ends came to 11 bases. The CDR3 nucleotides read TGCGCCAGCAGCTTGTTCCCTCCAGGCTCTGGGGCCAACGTCCTGACTTTC. Translating gives CASSLFPPGSGANVLTF.

This clonotype was detected a few times. J is TRBJ1-5 and V is TRBV12-3 or TRBV12-4, with 7 nucleotides matching TRBD1. V lost 8 bases, J lost 5 bases, and 18 bases stayed unmatched. The length of the CDR3 is 17 residues. This CDR3 is CASSGSYGTAFHQPQHF. As DNA, the CDR3 is TGTGCCAGCTCCGGCAGCTATGGGACAGCTTTTCATCAGCCCCAGCATTTT.

This clonotype has just a few counts. The CDR3 region is CSVKPGWDTGELFF. The CDR3 bases are TGCAGCGTAAAACCAGGGTGGGACACCGGGGAGCTGTTTTTT. The chain is built from TRBV29-1 and TRBJ2-2, with D possibly being TRBD1 (5 bases). V was trimmed by 6 bases and J by 3 bases, leaving 14 bases between them. There are 14 residues in the CDR3. CDR1 SQVTM and CDR2 ANQGSEA come from the germline V gene.

The genes are TRBV29-1 and TRBJ2-3, with 11 positions matching TRBD1. The CDR3 spans 14 residues. V lost 7 bases and J lost 1; bases outside the gene matches: 4. Germline V gene sequence: CDR1 SQVTM, CDR2 ANQGSEA. CDR3 amino acids: CSGTGGAGTDTQYF. The CDR3 DNA reads as TGCAGCGGGACAGGGGGCGCCGGCACAGATACGCAGTATTTT.

This clonotype was recorded at least ten times. A read error may account for a junction end that differs from germline. The V call is TRBV4-1, the J call TRBJ2-2; no firm D call. Germline V gene data show CDR1 as MGHRA and CDR2 as YSYEKL. The CDR3 totals 13 residues. The CDR3 nucleotides read TGTGCCAGCAGCCAACGGGACACCGGGGAGCTGTTTTTT. Translated: CASSQRDTGELFF.

This clonotype showed up just a few times. The chain combines TRBV5-1 with TRBJ2-2; either TRBD1 or TRBD2 may fit D (5 bases each). Germline V gene data show CDR1 as SGHRS and CDR2 as YFSETQ. There are 15 residues in the CDR3. The V end lost 4 bases, the J end lost 4 bases, and 14 bases lay between the germline ends. DNA for the CDR3: TGCGCCAGCAGCCCCGGTTTGGGACCCACCGGGGAGCTGTTTTTT. Its translation is CASSPGLGPTGELFF.

This clonotype appeared a few times. The rearrangement uses TRBV29-1 and TRBJ2-7; no firm D call. The CDR3 runs 12 residues. Per germline, CDR1 SQVTM and CDR2 ANQGSEA. V shed 5 bases and J shed 0 bases, with 8 bases lying between them. In nucleotides, the CDR3 is TGCAGCGTTCGACACCTCTCCTACGAGCAGTACTTC. Translated: CSVRHLSYEQYF.

This clonotype was recorded at least ten times. The chain uses TRBV5-1 and TRBJ2-2; tentatively, D is TRBD1 or TRBD2 (5 bases each). Germline V CDR1 and CDR2: SGHRS, YFSETQ. Between the trimmed V and J ends, which lost 4 bases and 1 base, there was a span of 11 bases. The CDR3 totals 15 residues. CDR3 in DNA: TGCGCCAGCAGCCCGGGGACCCGGAACACCGGGGAGCTGTTTTTT. This encodes CASSPGTRNTGELFF. The whole variable domain, remainder taken from reference TRBV5-1 and TRBJ2-2, is KAGVTQTPRYLIKTRGQQVTLSCSPISGHRSVSWYQQTPGQGLQFLFEYFSETQRNKGNFPGRFSGRQFSNSRSEMNVSTLELGDSALYLCASSPGTRNTGELFFGEGSRLTVL.

This clonotype was detected a few times. The genes are TRBV7-9 and TRBJ2-7; 7 bases line up with TRBD1. The CDR3 spans 13 residues. After removal of 5 bases from V and 5 bases from J, the junction contained 6 bases not matched to a gene. CDR1 and CDR2 from the germline V gene are SEHNR and FQNEAQ (reference sequence). CDR3 nucleotide sequence: TGTGCCAGCAGCCGCCTGACAGGGAACGAGCAGTACTTC. This codes for CASSRLTGNEQYF. Filled out from reference TRBV7-9 and TRBJ2-7, the complete variable domain reads DTGVSQNPRHKITKRGQNVTFRCDPISEHNRLYWYRQTLGQGPEFLTYFQNEAQLEKSRLLSDRFSAERPKGSFSTLEIQRTEQGDSAMYLCASSRLTGNEQYFGPGTRLTVT.

This clonotype was counted ten times or more. The chain uses TRBV18 and TRBJ2-1, with a tentative D call TRBD2 (6 bases). This CDR3 comprises 15 residues. Germline CDR1 KGHSH, CDR2 LQKENI. The ends were cut back, 3 bases at V and 4 bases at J, with 13 bases in the middle. CDR3 sequence: CASSPPLASYNEQFF. CDR3 sequence (DNA): TGTGCCAGCTCACCCCCCCTAGCGTCTTACAATGAGCAGTTCTTC. Variable domain in full (rest from reference TRBV18 and TRBJ2-1): NAGVMQNPRHLVRRRGQEARLRCSPMKGHSHVYWYRQLPEEGLKFMVYLQKENIIDESGMPKERFSAEFPKEGPSILRIQQVVRGDSAAYFCASSPPLASYNEQFFGPGTRLTVL.

The chain combines TRBV6-4 with TRBJ2-2; perhaps TRBD2 as D (9 bases). The CDR3 extends over 19 amino acids. V lost 5 bases and J 3 bases, leaving 25 bases between the germline ends. The germline V gene has CDR1 MRHNA and CDR2 SNTAGT. This chain's CDR3 is CASSTGTGPLAGHTGELFF. The CDR3 region has the DNA TGTGCCAGCAGTACCGGGACAGGACCCCTAGCGGGGCACACCGGGGAGCTGTTTTTT.

Points on this clonotype: With a much larger clone just one base away, this may be a read error. This chain connects TRBV7-1 to TRBJ2-7; the D is unclear. TRBV7-1 is an open reading frame, and its role is uncertain. The CDR3 spans 14 residues. V dropped 1 base and J dropped 0 bases, with 7 bases sitting between them. The CDR3 loop is CASSSGPVSYEQYF. The CDR3 nucleotides are TGTGCCAGCAGCTCAGGGCCTGTCTCCTACGAGCAGTACTTC.

V and J are TRBV12-3 or TRBV12-4 and TRBJ2-3; no clear D. The CDR3 sequence is 14 residues long. V dropped 8 bases and J dropped 1 base, with 13 bases sitting between them. The CDR3 DNA reads TGTGCCAGCGTAAGTCGGTGGGGCACAGATACGCAGTATTTT. As protein: CASVSRWGTDTQYF.

A few counts support this clonotype. The CDR3 spells CSASGLGRDSPLHF. For the CDR3, the DNA is TGCAGTGCTAGTGGTCTCGGGAGGGATTCACCCCTCCACTTT. The chain combines TRBV20-1 with TRBJ1-6; D is unclear. This CDR3 is built from 14 residues. The V end was cut by 3 bases, the J end by 8 bases, with 14 bases between. Germline loops: CDR1 DFQATT, CDR2 SNEGSKA (reference sequence).